This T cell receptor (beta chain) originates from a study of T cell changes during pregnancy in multiple sclerosis. This table comes from immunoSEQ multiplex PCR, and its TCRdb copy is limited to in-frame clones, with some not included. The table shows some 97,000 clones, with around 92% occurring only once. The CDR3 consists of 17 residues. V lost 4 bases and J lost 4; bases outside the gene matches: 9. The germline V gene has CDR1 SGDLS and CDR2 YYNGEE. The chain has TRBV9 and TRBJ2-5, with TRBD2 matching over 14 bases. The clonotype comes from a female donor with multiple sclerosis, enrolled in a pregnancy study. The specimen was peripheral blood, collected before pregnancy. The chain's CDR3 is CASSSPGLAGVGETQYF. CDR3 sequence (DNA): TGTGCCAGCAGCTCCCCGGGACTAGCGGGAGTAGGAGAGACCCAGTACTTC.